The 18 T cell receptor beta chains below all came from one sample that was sequenced in a study of human T cells and chemical hapten exposure. Documented time point: pre-sensitization, week 0. Noted treatment: therapeutic diphenylcyclopropenone sensitization with weekly scalp DPC. From the RACE reads, TCRdb called clonotypes with MiXCR, one entry per CDR3 protein. This repertoire shows approximately 320,000 distinct CDR3 sequences, around 5% found once; its top ten account for around 8.6%. The sequenced sample was whole blood, obtained in connection with sensitization to the hapten diphenylcyclopropenone (DPC). These receptor sequences come from a woman between 18 and 30 years old with alopecia areata. Some clones in this sample may be carry-over from other donors' samples.

This clonotype was seen many times. This chain connects TRBV3-1 to TRBJ1-5; D unclear. CDR3 size: 15 residues. V was pared by 1 base and J by 3 bases, with 10 bases between. Germline V gene sequence: CDR1 LGHDT, CDR2 YNNKEL (reference sequence). The CDR3 sequence is CASSQGLGYNQPQHF. The CDR3 nucleotides read TGTGCCAGCAGCCAAGGTCTCGGGTACAATCAGCCCCAGCATTTT.

V gene TRBV6-2 or TRBV6-3 combines with J gene TRBJ2-2; D is undetermined. The CDR3 is 13 residues long. Germline V CDR1 and CDR2: MNHEY, SVGEGT. Trimming took 4 bases from V and 4 from J, leaving 7 bases between them. CDR3 loop: CASSFSTTGELFF. The CDR3 DNA reads as TGTGCCAGCAGTTTTAGTACCACCGGGGAGCTGTTTTTT.

The V gene is TRBV5-1, the J gene TRBJ1-4, with TRBD1 as a possible D gene (5 bases). The CDR3 extends over 18 amino acids. Per germline, CDR1 SGHRS and CDR2 YFSETQ. The V end lost 0 bases, the J end lost 0 bases, and 15 bases lay between the germline ends. The DNA for the CDR3 is TGCGCCAGCAGCTTGGCCGGCAGGGCGGCTGCAACTAATGAAAAACTGTTTTTT. It translates to CASSLAGRAAATNEKLFF.

The chain links TRBV5-1 to TRBJ2-1, with a weak D call TRBD2 (6 bases). V was trimmed by 0 bases and J by 10 bases, leaving 8 bases between them. Germline-derived CDR1 and CDR2 are SGHRS and YFSETQ. The CDR3 covers 12 residues. The CDR3 coding sequence is TGCGCCAGCAGCTTGGACGGGAGAGAGCAGTTCTTC. Translation: CASSLDGREQFF.

This clonotype has a count of ten or more. The J gene is TRBJ2-4, the V gene TRBV27; tentatively, D is TRBD1 or TRBD2 (5 bases each). The CDR3 loop spans 14 amino acids. Germline CDR1 is MNHEY and CDR2 is SMNVEV (reference sequence). V was clipped by 6 bases and J by 9 bases, with 18 bases between them. The CDR3 is CASSRSEERGIQYF. DNA for the CDR3: TGTGCCAGCAGCCGGAGTGAGGAGAGGGGCATTCAGTACTTC.

This clonotype was detected only a few times. The chain employs TRBV7-9 and TRBJ2-3; 7 nucleotides agree with TRBD2. CDR1 is SEHNR and CDR2 is FQNEAQ in the germline V gene (reference sequence). This CDR3 is built from 16 residues. The V and J ends lost 5 bases and 2 bases, in that order; junction bases with no gene match: 10. CDR3 DNA: TGTGCCAGCAGCCCGAAGTGGGACTATGACACAGATACGCAGTATTTT. Its translation: CASSPKWDYDTDTQYF.

This clonotype was seen a handful of times. This chain links TRBV7-9 with TRBJ2-6; tentative D call: TRBD1 (6 bases). CDR3 length equals 18 residues. The germline gives CDR1 SEHNR, CDR2 FQNEAQ (reference sequence). The V end lost 4 bases, the J end lost 3 bases, and 19 bases lay between the germline ends. The CDR3 nucleotides read TGTGCCAGCAGCTCCACAGGGCCATCCCGCTATGGGGCCAACGTCCTGACTTTC. Its protein is CASSSTGPSRYGANVLTF.

This clonotype occurred a few times. V and J are TRBV12-3 or TRBV12-4 and TRBJ2-2; 10 bases are shared with TRBD2. This CDR3 has 17 amino acids. The junction had 8 bases not matched to a gene; V was cut back by 5 bases and J by 2 bases. CDR3 protein: CASSILRLAGNTGELFF. The CDR3 bases are TGTGCCAGCAGTATCCTCCGACTAGCGGGTAACACCGGGGAGCTGTTTTTT.

This clonotype was counted between two and nine times. The genes are TRBV18 and TRBJ1-5, with TRBD1 as a possible D gene (5 bases). Germline lookup yields CDR1 KGHSH and CDR2 LQKENI. The CDR3 runs to 15 residues. Trimming took off 3 bases at V and 0 bases at J, with 9 bases between the two ends. The CDR3, as DNA: TGTGCCAGCTCACCTCGACAGAGTAGCAATCAGCCCCAGCATTTT. It translates to CASSPRQSSNQPQHF.

This clonotype was seen a few times. The J gene is TRBJ1-1, the V gene TRBV5-1; D is possibly TRBD1 (5 bases). The CDR3 has 14 amino acids. Germline CDR1 SGHRS, CDR2 YFSETQ. V was pared by 6 bases and J by 2 bases, with 14 bases between. The CDR3 DNA reads TGCGCCAGCAATCAGGGCACGGGTAACACTGAAGCTTTCTTT. Protein product: CASNQGTGNTEAFF.

This clonotype was observed a few times. The V and J genes are TRBV29-1 and TRBJ1-1; tentative D call: TRBD1 (6 bases). CDR1 and CDR2 (germline): SQVTM, ANQGSEA. The CDR3 contains 12 residues. V lost 3 bases and J 10 bases, leaving 15 bases between the germline ends. The CDR3 bases are TGCAGCGTTGAGGACAGCGATCTAGGAGCTTTCTTT. Protein: CSVEDSDLGAFF.

This clonotype has a count of ten or more. The junction shows a germline mismatch at one end, possibly a read error. The chain links TRBV12-3 or TRBV12-4 to TRBJ2-5; D uncertain. The CDR3 is 11 amino acids. In DNA, the CDR3 is TGTGCCAGCAGTTCCCGACTGAGCACTCTATTC. This gives the protein CASSSRLSTLF.

This clonotype was detected many times. V and J are TRBV2 and TRBJ1-2; D unresolved. The CDR3 is 11 residues long. V gave up 11 bases and J gave up 5 bases, with 12 bases separating them. The germline gives CDR1 SNHLY, CDR2 FYNNEI. CDR3 loop: CAGWGEYGYTF. The DNA for the CDR3 is TGTGCCGGGTGGGGTGAATATGGCTACACCTTC.

The V call is TRBV5-4, the J call TRBJ2-3, with D hard to call. There are 16 residues in the CDR3. Germline V lookup: CDR1 SGHNT, CDR2 YYREEE (reference sequence). The V end was cut by 0 bases, the J end by 0 bases, with 11 bases between. CDR3 bases: TGTGCCAGCAGCTTGGGAGAGCTTACTAGCACAGATACGCAGTATTTT. The encoded protein is CASSLGELTSTDTQYF.

This clonotype was observed a few times. The chain links TRBV4-1 to TRBJ2-2; possibly TRBD2 for D (6 bases). Germline CDR1 MGHRA, CDR2 YSYEKL. Trimming pared 4 bases from V and 14 bases from J, leaving 17 bases between. The CDR3 length is 13 residues. The CDR3 DNA is TGCGCCAGCAGCCCCCCGGGACTCGTGCTCCTGTTTTTT. This codes for CASSPPGLVLLFF.

With respect to this clonotype: A read error may be the cause here, since a much bigger clone is one base away. V and J are TRBV27 and TRBJ2-3, with a possible D match to TRBD1 (5 bases). CDR1 and CDR2 from the germline V gene are MNHEY and SMNVEV (reference sequence). The length of the CDR3 is 15 residues. The CDR3 is CVSITRWGATDTQYF. DNA of the CDR3: TGTGTCAGCATCACGCGCTGGGGCGCCACAGATACGCAGTATTTT.

This clonotype was observed many times. CDR3 amino acids: CASSERVPLETGELFF. The DNA of the CDR3 is TGTGCCAGCAGTGAGAGAGTACCGCTCGAGACCGGGGAGCTGTTTTTT. The V call is TRBV2, the J call TRBJ2-2; D not resolved. Germline CDR1 SNHLY, CDR2 FYNNEI. The length of the CDR3 is 16 residues. The V end was cut by 3 bases, the J end by 5 bases, with 16 bases between.

In this sample, this clonotype turned up a few times. The chain combines TRBV5-4 with TRBJ2-2; the match to TRBD2 covers 7 bases. V was clipped by 4 bases and J by 6 bases; unmatched bases: 18. The CDR3 length is 18 residues. Germline-derived CDR1 and CDR2 are SGHNT and YYREEE (reference sequence). CDR3 loop: CASSKTPEAGDVAGELFF. The CDR3 DNA reads TGTGCCAGCAGCAAAACCCCGGAGGCGGGGGACGTTGCCGGGGAGCTGTTTTTT.